The sample holds a few counts of the clone carrying this T cell receptor (beta chain). The antigen is not known. The data belong to a study of blood T cells in healthy people across ages. Trimming cost V 3 bases and J 9 bases, with 10 bases left between them. Germline assignment: CDR1 SGHNT and CDR2 YYREEE (reference sequence). The CDR3 consists of 12 residues. Whole-study results and caveats: Higher diversity and more naive CD4+ cells were features of long-lived donors, compared to aged donors.

The second PCR ran roughly 7 to 12 cycles with a sample-barcoded 5' primer and J-beta primers. TCRdb re-called the 5' RACE reads through MiXCR, storing one row per CDR3 protein. The sample contains 600,000 to 850,000 distinct CDR3 sequences, around 25% of which appear only once. The same sample was also studied in work on T cells of mothers and their children. That publication notes: The donor cohort consisted of three healthy Caucasian mothers and their six children. Related mother-child pairs shared marginally more repertoire than unrelated pairs, though not significantly.

The sample was blood. The clonotype originates from a boy between 5 and 17 years old in good health. The V call is TRBV5-4, the J call TRBJ2-1, with D unresolved. CDR3 coding DNA: TGTGCCAGCAGCTCCCGCGTAGGTGAGCAGTTCTTC. Protein product: CASSSRVGEQFF.